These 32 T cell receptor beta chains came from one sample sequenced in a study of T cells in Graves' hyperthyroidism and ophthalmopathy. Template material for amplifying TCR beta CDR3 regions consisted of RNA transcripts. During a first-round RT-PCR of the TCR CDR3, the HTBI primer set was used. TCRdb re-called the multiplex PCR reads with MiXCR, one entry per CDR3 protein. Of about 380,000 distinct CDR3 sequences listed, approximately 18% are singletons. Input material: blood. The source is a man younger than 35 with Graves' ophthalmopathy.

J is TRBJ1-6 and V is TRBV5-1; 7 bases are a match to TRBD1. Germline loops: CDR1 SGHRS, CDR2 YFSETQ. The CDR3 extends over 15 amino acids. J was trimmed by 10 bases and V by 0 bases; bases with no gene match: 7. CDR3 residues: CASSLVQGTGSPLHF. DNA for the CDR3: TGCGCCAGCAGCTTGGTACAGGGGACTGGGTCACCCCTCCACTTT.

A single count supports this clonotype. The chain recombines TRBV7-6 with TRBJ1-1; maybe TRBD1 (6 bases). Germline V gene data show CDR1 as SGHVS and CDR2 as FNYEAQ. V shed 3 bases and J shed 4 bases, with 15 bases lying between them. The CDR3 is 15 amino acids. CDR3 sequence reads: CASSLVQGRGTEAFF. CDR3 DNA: TGTGCCAGCAGCTTGGTGCAGGGGAGGGGCACTGAAGCTTTCTTT. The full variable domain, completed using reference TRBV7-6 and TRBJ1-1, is GAGVSQSPRYKVTKRGQDVALRCDPISGHVSLYWYRQALGQGPEFLTYFNYEAQQDKSGLPNDRFSAERPEGSISTLTIQRTEQRDSAMYRCASSLVQGRGTEAFFGQGTRLTVV.

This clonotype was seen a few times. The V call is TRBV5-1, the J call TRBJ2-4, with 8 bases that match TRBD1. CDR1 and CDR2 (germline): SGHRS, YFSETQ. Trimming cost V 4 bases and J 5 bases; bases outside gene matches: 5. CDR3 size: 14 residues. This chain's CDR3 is CASSLQGAQNIQYF. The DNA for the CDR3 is TGCGCCAGCAGCCTCCAGGGGGCACAAAACATTCAGTACTTC.

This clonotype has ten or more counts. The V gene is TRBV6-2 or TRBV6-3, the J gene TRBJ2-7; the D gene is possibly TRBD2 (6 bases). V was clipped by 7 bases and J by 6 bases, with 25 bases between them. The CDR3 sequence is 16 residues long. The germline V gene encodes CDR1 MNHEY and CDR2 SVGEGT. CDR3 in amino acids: CASTHYRDGGAGEQYF. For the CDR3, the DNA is TGTGCCAGCACCCACTACCGGGACGGGGGAGCCGGCGAGCAGTACTTC.

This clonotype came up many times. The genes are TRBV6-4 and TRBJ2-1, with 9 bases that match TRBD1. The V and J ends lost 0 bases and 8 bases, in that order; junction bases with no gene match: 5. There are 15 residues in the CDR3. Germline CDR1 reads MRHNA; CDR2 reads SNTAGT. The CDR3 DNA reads TGTGCCAGCAGTGACTCTGGGACAGGGCTCGATGAGCAGTTCTTC. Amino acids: CASSDSGTGLDEQFF.

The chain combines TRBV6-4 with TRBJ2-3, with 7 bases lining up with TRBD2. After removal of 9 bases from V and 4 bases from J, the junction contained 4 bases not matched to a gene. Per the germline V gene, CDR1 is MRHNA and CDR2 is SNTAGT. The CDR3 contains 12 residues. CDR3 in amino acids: CASQRGPDTQYF. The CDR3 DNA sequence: TGTGCCAGTCAGCGGGGCCCAGATACGCAGTATTTT.

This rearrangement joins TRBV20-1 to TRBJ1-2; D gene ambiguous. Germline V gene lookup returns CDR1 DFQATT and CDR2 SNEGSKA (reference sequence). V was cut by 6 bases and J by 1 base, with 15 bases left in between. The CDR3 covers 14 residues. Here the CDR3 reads CSAHSVGLNYGYTF. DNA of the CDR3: TGCAGTGCCCACTCAGTCGGGCTTAACTATGGCTACACCTTC.

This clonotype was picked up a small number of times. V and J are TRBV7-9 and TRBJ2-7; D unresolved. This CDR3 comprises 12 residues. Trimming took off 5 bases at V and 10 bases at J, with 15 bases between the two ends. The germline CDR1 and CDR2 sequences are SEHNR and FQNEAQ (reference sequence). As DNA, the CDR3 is TGTGCCAGCAGCCCCTTTGACCGTGAACAGTACTTC. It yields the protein CASSPFDREQYF.

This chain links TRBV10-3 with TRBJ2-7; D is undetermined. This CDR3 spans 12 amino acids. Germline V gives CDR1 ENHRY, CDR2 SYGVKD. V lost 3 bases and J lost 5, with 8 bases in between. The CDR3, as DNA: TGTGCCATCAGTGACGAGCTTGACGAGCAGTACTTC. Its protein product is CAISDELDEQYF.

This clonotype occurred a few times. CDR3 in DNA: TGTGCCAGCGCCTCTAGCACAGATACGCAGTATTTT. Its translation: CASASSTDTQYF. The gene calls are TRBV6-1 and TRBJ2-3; D remains unclear. Trimming shortened V by 8 bases and J by 0 bases, and 6 bases separated the two germline ends. Germline V CDR1 and CDR2: MNHNS, SASEGT. This CDR3 is built from 12 residues.

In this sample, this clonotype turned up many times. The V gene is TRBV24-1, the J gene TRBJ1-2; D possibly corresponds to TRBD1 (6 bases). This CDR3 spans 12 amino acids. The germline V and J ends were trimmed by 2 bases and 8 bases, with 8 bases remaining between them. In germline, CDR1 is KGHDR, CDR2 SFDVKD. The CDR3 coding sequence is TGTGCCACCAGTGATTCCCAGGGGGGCTACACCTTC. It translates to CATSDSQGGYTF.

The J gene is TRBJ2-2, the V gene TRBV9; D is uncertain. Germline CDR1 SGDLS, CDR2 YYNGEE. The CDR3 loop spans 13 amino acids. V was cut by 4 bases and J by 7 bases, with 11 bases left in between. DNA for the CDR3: TGTGCCAGCAGCCCGGCTAGTAGCGGGGAGCTGTTTTTT. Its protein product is CASSPASSGELFF.

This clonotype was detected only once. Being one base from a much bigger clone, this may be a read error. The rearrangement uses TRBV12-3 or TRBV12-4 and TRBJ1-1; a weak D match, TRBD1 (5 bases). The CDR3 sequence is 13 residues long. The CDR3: CASSVQVYTEASF. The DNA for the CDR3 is TGTGCCAGCAGTGTACAGGTCTACACTGAAGCTTCCTTT.

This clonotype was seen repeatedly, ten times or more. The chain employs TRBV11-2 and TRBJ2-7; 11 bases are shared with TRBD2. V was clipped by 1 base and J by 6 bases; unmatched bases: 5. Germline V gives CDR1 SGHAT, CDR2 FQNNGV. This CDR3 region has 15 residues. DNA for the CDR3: TGTGCCAGCAGCTTAGTGGTAGCGGGGGGGCCCGAGCAGTACTTC. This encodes CASSLVVAGGPEQYF.

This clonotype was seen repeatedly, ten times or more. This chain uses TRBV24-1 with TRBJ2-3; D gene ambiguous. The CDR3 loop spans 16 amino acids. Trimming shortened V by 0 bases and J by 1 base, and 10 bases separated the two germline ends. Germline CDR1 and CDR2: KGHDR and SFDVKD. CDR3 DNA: TGTGCCACCAGTGATTTGACCTTTGGGGGCACAGATACGCAGTATTTT. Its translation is CATSDLTFGGTDTQYF.

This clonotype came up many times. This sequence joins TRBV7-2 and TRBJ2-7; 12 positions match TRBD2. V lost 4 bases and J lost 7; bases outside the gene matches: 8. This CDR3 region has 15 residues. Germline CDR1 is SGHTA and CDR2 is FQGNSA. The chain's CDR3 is CASSSLAGGLGEQYF. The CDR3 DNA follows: TGTGCCAGCAGCTCGCTAGCGGGGGGGCTGGGGGAGCAGTACTTC.

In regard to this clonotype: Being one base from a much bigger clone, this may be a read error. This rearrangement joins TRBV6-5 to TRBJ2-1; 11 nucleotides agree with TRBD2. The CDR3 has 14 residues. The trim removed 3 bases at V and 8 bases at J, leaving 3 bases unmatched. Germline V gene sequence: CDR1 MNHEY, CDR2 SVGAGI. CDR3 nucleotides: TGTGCCAGCAGTTATAGCGGGGGGGCCTATGAGCAGTTCTTC. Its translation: CASSYSGGAYEQFF.

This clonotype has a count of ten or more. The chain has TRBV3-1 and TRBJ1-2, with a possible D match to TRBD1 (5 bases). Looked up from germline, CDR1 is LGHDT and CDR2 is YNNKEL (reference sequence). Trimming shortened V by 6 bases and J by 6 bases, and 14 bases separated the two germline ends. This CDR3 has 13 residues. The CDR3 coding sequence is TGTGCCAGCAGTTGGGGCAGTGGGGATGGCTACACCTTC. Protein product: CASSWGSGDGYTF.

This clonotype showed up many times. CDR3 residues: CASRTGLTPFAEQYF. As DNA, the CDR3 is TGTGCCAGCAGGACGGGCCTTACTCCCTTCGCCGAGCAGTACTTC. The V gene is TRBV2, the J gene TRBJ2-7; D unclear. The CDR3 consists of 15 residues. V was trimmed by 6 bases and J by 6 bases, leaving 21 bases between them. Germline CDR1 is SNHLY and CDR2 is FYNNEI.

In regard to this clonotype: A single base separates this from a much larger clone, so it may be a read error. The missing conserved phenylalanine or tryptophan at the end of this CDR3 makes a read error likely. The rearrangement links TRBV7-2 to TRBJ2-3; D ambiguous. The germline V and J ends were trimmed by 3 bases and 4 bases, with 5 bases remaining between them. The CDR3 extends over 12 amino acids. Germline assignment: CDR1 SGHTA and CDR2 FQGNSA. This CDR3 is CASSFGSDTQYS. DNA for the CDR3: TGTGCCAGCAGCTTTGGCTCAGATACGCAGTATTCT.

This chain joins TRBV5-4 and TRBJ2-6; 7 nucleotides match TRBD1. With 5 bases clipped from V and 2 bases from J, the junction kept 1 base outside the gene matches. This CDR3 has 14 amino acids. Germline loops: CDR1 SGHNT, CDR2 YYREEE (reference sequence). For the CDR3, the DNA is TGTGCCAGCAGGCAGGGGGCTGGGGCCAACGTCCTGACTTTC. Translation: CASRQGAGANVLTF. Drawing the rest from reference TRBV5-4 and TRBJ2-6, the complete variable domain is ETGVTQSPTHLIKTRGQQVTLRCSSQSGHNTVSWYQQALGQGPQFIFQYYREEENGRGNFPPRFSGLQFPNYSSELNVNALELDDSALYLCASRQGAGANVLTFGAGSRLTVL.

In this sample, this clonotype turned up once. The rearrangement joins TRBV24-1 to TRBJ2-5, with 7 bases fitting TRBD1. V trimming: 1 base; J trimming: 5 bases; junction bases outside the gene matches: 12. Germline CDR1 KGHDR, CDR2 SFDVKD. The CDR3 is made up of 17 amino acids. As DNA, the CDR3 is TGTGCCACCAGTGATTTCAGGGCAGGGGGTCTAAAGGAGACCCAGTACTTC. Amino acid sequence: CATSDFRAGGLKETQYF.

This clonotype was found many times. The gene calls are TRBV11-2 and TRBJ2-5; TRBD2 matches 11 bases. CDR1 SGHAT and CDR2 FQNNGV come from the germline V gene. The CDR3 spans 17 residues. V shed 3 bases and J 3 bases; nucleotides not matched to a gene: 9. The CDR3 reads CASSFVASGGSKETQYF. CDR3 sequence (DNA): TGTGCCAGCAGCTTCGTGGCTAGCGGGGGGAGTAAAGAGACCCAGTACTTC.

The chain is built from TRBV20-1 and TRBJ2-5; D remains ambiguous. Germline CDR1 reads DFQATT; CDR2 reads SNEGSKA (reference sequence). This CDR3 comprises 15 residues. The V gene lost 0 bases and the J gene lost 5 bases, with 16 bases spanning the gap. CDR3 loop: CSARDGLALLETQYF. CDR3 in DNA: TGCAGTGCTAGAGATGGGTTGGCTCTCTTGGAGACCCAGTACTTC.

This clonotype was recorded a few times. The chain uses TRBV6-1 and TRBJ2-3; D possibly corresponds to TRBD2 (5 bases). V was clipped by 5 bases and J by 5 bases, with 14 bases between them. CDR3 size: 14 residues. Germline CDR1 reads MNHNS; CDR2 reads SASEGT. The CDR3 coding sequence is TGTGCCAGCAGTTCCCTCCTTAGCGAAGATACGCAGTATTTT. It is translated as CASSSLLSEDTQYF.

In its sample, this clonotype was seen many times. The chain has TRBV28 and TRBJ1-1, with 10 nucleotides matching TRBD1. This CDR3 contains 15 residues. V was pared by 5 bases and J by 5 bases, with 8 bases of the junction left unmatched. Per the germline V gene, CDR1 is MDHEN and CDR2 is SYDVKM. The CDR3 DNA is TGTGCCAGCAGTCCTAGGGGACAGGGGCGGACTGAAGCTTTCTTT. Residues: CASSPRGQGRTEAFF.

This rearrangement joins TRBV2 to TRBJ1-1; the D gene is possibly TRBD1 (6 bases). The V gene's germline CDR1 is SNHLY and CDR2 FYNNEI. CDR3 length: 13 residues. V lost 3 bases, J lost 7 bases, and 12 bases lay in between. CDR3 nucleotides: TGTGCCAGCAGTGACGGGGGGGGCTTTGAAGCTTTCTTT. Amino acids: CASSDGGGFEAFF.

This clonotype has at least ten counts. Here the CDR3 reads CASSEGGSLKAFF. In DNA, the CDR3 is TGTGCCAGCAGTGAGGGAGGGTCCCTCAAAGCTTTCTTT. V usage is TRBV6-1 and J usage is TRBJ1-1; D remains ambiguous. The germline gives CDR1 MNHNS, CDR2 SASEGT. Trimming left V 3 bases short and J 9 bases short, with 14 bases between. CDR3 size: 13 residues.

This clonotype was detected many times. The CDR3 reads CASRVSRDRGTSYEQYF. In nucleotides, the CDR3 is TGTGCCAGCAGGGTGTCCCGGGACAGGGGGACCTCCTACGAGCAGTACTTC. The chain links TRBV2 to TRBJ2-7, with 11 positions matching TRBD1. Germline CDR1 SNHLY, CDR2 FYNNEI. The CDR3 covers 17 residues. With V trimmed by 6 bases and J by 0 bases, 10 bases remained unmatched.

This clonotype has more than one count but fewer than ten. CDR3 sequence: CASYTGNTGELFF. The CDR3, as DNA: TGTGCCTCCTACACGGGTAACACCGGGGAGCTGTTTTTT. The chain carries TRBV19 and TRBJ2-2, with D hard to call. The germline V and J ends were trimmed by 11 bases and 2 bases, with 12 bases remaining between them. The CDR3 is 13 residues long. The V gene's germline CDR1 is LNHDA and CDR2 SQIVND (reference sequence).

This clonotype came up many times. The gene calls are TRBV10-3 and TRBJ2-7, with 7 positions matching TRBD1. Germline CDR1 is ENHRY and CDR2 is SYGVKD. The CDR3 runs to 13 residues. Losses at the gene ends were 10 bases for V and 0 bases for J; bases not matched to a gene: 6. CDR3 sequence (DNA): TGTGCCACGGAAGGACAGGACTCCTACGAGCAGTACTTC. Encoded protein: CATEGQDSYEQYF.

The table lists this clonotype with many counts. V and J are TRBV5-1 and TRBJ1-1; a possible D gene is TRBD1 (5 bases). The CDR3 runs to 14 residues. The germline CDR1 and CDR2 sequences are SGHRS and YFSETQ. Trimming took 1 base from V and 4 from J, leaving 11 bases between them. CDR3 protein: CASSLSDGGTEAFF. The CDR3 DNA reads TGCGCCAGCAGCTTGAGTGACGGGGGCACTGAAGCTTTCTTT. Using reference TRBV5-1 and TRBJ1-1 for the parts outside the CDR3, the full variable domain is KAGVTQTPRYLIKTRGQQVTLSCSPISGHRSVSWYQQTPGQGLQFLFEYFSETQRNKGNFPGRFSGRQFSNSRSEMNVSTLELGDSALYLCASSLSDGGTEAFFGQGTRLTVV.